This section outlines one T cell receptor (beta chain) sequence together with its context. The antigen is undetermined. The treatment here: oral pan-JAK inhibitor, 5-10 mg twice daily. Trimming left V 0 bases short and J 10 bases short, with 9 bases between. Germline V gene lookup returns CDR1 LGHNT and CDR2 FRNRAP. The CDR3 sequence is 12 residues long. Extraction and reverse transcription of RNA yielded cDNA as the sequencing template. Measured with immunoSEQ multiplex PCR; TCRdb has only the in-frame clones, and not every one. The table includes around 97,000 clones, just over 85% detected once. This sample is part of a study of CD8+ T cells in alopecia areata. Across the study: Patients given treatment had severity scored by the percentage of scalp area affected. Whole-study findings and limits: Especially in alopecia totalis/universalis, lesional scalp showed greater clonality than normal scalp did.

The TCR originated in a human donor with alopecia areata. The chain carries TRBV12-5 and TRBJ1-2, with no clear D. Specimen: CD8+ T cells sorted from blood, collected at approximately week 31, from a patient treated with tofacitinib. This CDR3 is CASGLVGSDYTF. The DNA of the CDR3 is TGTGCTAGTGGTTTGGTGGGGTCTGACTACACCTTC.